Below, 28 T cell receptor beta chains from the same sample are listed, as sequenced in a study of cytomegalovirus exposure and HLA in healthy donors. This PCR relied on a set of 60 Vbeta primers and 13 Jbeta primers. Clones were sequenced by immunoSEQ multiplex PCR, and TCRdb holds only the in-frame ones, with some missing. The sample consists of some 110,000 clones, roughly 70% of them appearing once. Sequencing was performed on PBMCs. These receptors came from a man aged 35-49 years in good health and CMV-seronegative.

This clone was observed once. This chain joins TRBV28 and TRBJ2-7, with 9 bases fitting TRBD1. The CDR3 is made up of 16 amino acids. Germline assignment: CDR1 MDHEN and CDR2 SYDVKM. V gave up 8 bases and J gave up 0 bases; unmatched junction bases: 11. The CDR3 region is CASLSGLGQGSYEQYF. The CDR3 region has the DNA TGTGCCAGCTTAAGTGGTTTGGGACAGGGCTCCTACGAGCAGTACTTC.

The rearrangement links TRBV5-1 to TRBJ2-5, with TRBD2 matching 7 bases. The CDR3 contains 14 residues. Germline CDR1 SGHRS, CDR2 YFSETQ. The junction had 9 bases not matched to a gene; V was cut back by 10 bases and J by 0 bases. The CDR3 DNA reads TGCGCCTCATCCTCTAGCGGAAACCAAGAGACCCAGTACTTC. This translates into CASSSSGNQETQYF.

The V call is TRBV30, the J call TRBJ2-3, with TRBD2 identical over 10 bases. J gave up 4 bases and V 4 bases, and 2 bases lay outside the gene matches. CDR1 and CDR2 from the germline V gene are GTSNPN and SVGIG (reference sequence). The CDR3 has 13 amino acids. The CDR3 DNA is TGTGCCTGGACCCTAGCGGGAGCAGATACGCAGTATTTT. Protein: CAWTLAGADTQYF.

The gene calls are TRBV19 and TRBJ1-5; 12 nucleotides align to TRBD1. CDR3 length: 21 residues. Germline CDR1 reads LNHDA; CDR2 reads SQIVND (reference sequence). Trimming cost V 1 base and J 1 base; bases outside gene matches: 14. The CDR3 reads CASSIVRNRDRGLRSNQPQHF. CDR3 coding DNA: TGTGCCAGTAGTATAGTACGCAACCGGGACAGGGGGCTCAGGAGCAATCAGCCCCAGCATTTT.

The chain joins TRBV5-6 to TRBJ2-2, with TRBD2 as a possible D gene (5 bases). The germline V and J ends were trimmed by 3 bases and 14 bases, with 14 bases remaining between them. CDR3 length: 12 amino acids. Germline CDR1 reads SGHDT; CDR2 reads YYEEEE. The CDR3 region is CASSSRESGLFF. The CDR3 nucleotides are TGTGCCAGCAGCTCCCGGGAAAGCGGACTGTTTTTT.

The gene calls are TRBV5-4 and TRBJ2-7, with 8 nucleotides matching TRBD1. Germline CDR1 reads SGHNT; CDR2 reads YYREEE (reference sequence). The CDR3 covers 15 residues. V lost 5 bases to trimming and J lost 2 bases; unmatched junction nucleotides: 9. Here the CDR3 DNA reads TGTGCCAGCAGTCGGCCGGGACAGGAAACCTACGAGCAGTACTTC. It codes for CASSRPGQETYEQYF.

The gene calls are TRBV30 and TRBJ1-6; no clear D. Germline CDR1 reads GTSNPN; CDR2 reads SVGIG (reference sequence). The CDR3 totals 17 residues. The V gene lost 0 bases and the J gene lost 0 bases, with 12 bases spanning the gap. CDR3 protein: CAWSVRGPSSYNSPLHF. CDR3 DNA: TGTGCCTGGAGTGTACGAGGGCCAAGCTCCTATAATTCACCCCTCCACTTT.

The rearrangement joins TRBV2 to TRBJ2-3; 14 bases map to TRBD2. V dropped 6 bases and J dropped 11; count of bases not matched to a gene: 4. From germline, CDR1 is SNHLY and CDR2 FYNNEI. CDR3 length: 13 residues. CDR3: CASRGTSGSWQYF. The CDR3 DNA reads as TGTGCCAGCAGAGGGACTAGCGGGAGCTGGCAGTATTTT.

The chain recombines TRBV5-6 with TRBJ1-3; 7 bases agree with TRBD1. Germline assignment: CDR1 SGHDT and CDR2 YYEEEE. After removal of 1 base from V and 4 bases from J, the junction contained 2 bases not matched to a gene. The CDR3 has 14 amino acids. As DNA, the CDR3 is TGTGCCAGCAGCTTGAGGGGGCGAGGAAACACCATATATTTT. This sequence encodes CASSLRGRGNTIYF.

This clone was seen a single time. The chain has TRBV10-2 and TRBJ1-1, with unresolved D. The CDR3 is 13 amino acids. V was cut by 5 bases and J by 0 bases, with 7 bases left in between. Germline V CDR1 and CDR2: WSHSY, SAAADI. This chain's CDR3 is CASSLQMNTEAFF. CDR3 sequence (DNA): TGCGCCAGCAGTCTCCAGATGAACACTGAAGCTTTCTTT.

The chain combines TRBV5-4 with TRBJ1-3; 8 positions match TRBD1. Germline assignment: CDR1 SGHNT and CDR2 YYREEE (reference sequence). With V trimmed by 5 bases and J by 2 bases, 3 bases remained unmatched. The CDR3 extends over 14 amino acids. The CDR3 region is CASSSTGAGNTIYF. The CDR3 DNA sequence: TGTGCCAGCAGTTCGACAGGGGCTGGAAACACCATATATTTT. The full variable domain, rest sourced from reference TRBV5-4 and TRBJ1-3, is ETGVTQSPTHLIKTRGQQVTLRCSSQSGHNTVSWYQQALGQGPQFIFQYYREEENGRGNFPPRFSGLQFPNYSSELNVNALELDDSALYLCASSSTGAGNTIYFGEGSWLTVV.

The gene calls are TRBV6-5 and TRBJ1-1; tentative D call: TRBD1 (5 bases). The ends were cut back, 5 bases at V and 5 bases at J, with 12 bases in the middle. This CDR3 is built from 13 residues. Germline CDR1 reads MNHEY; CDR2 reads SVGAGI. CDR3 amino acids: CASSLGEGTEAFF. CDR3 coding DNA: TGTGCCAGCAGTCTCGGGGAGGGGACTGAAGCTTTCTTT.

Written as DNA, the CDR3 is TGCAGCGTTGAGTTTGGTTCCGGCAAAAACATTCAGTACTTC. This codes for CSVEFGSGKNIQYF. The chain couples TRBV29-1 to TRBJ2-4; D is unresolved. Germline CDR1 and CDR2: SQVTM and ANQGSEA. V lost 3 bases and J lost 3, with 12 bases in between. The CDR3 runs to 14 residues.

V usage is TRBV18 and J usage is TRBJ2-7; the match to TRBD1 covers 7 bases. V dropped 3 bases and J dropped 5; count of bases not matched to a gene: 4. CDR1 is KGHSH, CDR2 LQKENI, per germline. The CDR3 is 13 residues long. The CDR3, as DNA: TGTGCCAGCTCACCCAAACAGGGGCACGAGCAGTACTTC. Its protein product is CASSPKQGHEQYF. Drawing the rest from reference TRBV18 and TRBJ2-7, the complete variable domain is NAGVMQNPRHLVRRRGQEARLRCSPMKGHSHVYWYRQLPEEGLKFMVYLQKENIIDESGMPKERFSAEFPKEGPSILRIQQVVRGDSAAYFCASSPKQGHEQYFGPGTRLTVT.

This rearrangement joins TRBV30 to TRBJ2-2; the match to TRBD2 covers 14 bases. V lost 2 bases to trimming and J lost 6 bases; unmatched junction nucleotides: 8. The CDR3 covers 17 residues. Looked up from germline, CDR1 is GTSNPN and CDR2 is SVGIG (reference sequence). CDR3 DNA: TGTGCCTGGAGTCCTCCGGGACTAGCGGGAGTCTCCGGGGAGCTGTTTTTT. This sequence encodes CAWSPPGLAGVSGELFF.

CDR3 sequence (DNA): TGTGCCAGCAGCCAAGATCAAGGGGGCTATGGCTACACCTTC. It codes for CASSQDQGGYGYTF. The V gene is TRBV14, the J gene TRBJ1-2; TRBD1 might be the D (6 bases). Deletions cut 0 bases from V and 4 bases from J, with 9 bases between. CDR3 size: 14 residues. Per the germline V gene, CDR1 is SGHDN and CDR2 is FVKESK.

This clone has just a few counts. The rearrangement joins TRBV9 to TRBJ1-6; possible D gene TRBD1, 5 bases. The length of the CDR3 is 14 residues. Germline assignment: CDR1 SGDLS and CDR2 YYNGEE. With 4 bases removed from V and 7 bases from J, the gap between germline ends came to 12 bases. CDR3: CASSPGGLNSPLHF. The CDR3 DNA sequence: TGTGCCAGCAGCCCCGGGGGTTTAAATTCACCCCTCCACTTT.

The rearrangement uses TRBV21-1 and TRBJ2-5; TRBD2 is taken as the D call from the table, unchecked against the DNA. TRBV21-1 is labeled a pseudogene. The CDR3 consists of 12 residues. CDR3 in amino acids: CASNRTSGTQYF. The CDR3 coding sequence is TGTGCCAGCAACCGGACTAGCGGGACCCAGTACTTC.

The rearrangement links TRBV28 to TRBJ1-1; D unclear. The CDR3 is 12 residues long. Deletions cut 2 bases from V and 4 bases from J, with 5 bases between. Germline V gene data show CDR1 as MDHEN and CDR2 as SYDVKM. In DNA, the CDR3 is TGTGCCAGCAGTTTACTGTTCACTGAAGCTTTCTTT. Translated: CASSLLFTEAFF. Together with reference TRBV28 and TRBJ1-1, the CDR3 gives the full variable domain: DVKVTQSSRYLVKRTGEKVFLECVQDMDHENMFWYRQDPGLGLRLIYFSYDVKMKEKGDIPEGYSVSREKKERFSLILESASTNQTSMYLCASSLLFTEAFFGQGTRLTVV.

V usage is TRBV27 and J usage is TRBJ2-6; 8 nucleotides align to TRBD1. The CDR3 runs 19 residues. Trimming at V came to 5 bases and at J to 1 base, leaving 13 bases not matched to a gene. Germline assignment: CDR1 MNHEY and CDR2 SMNVEV (reference sequence). The CDR3 DNA reads as TGTGCCAGCAGTACCCCGACAGGGGCCCTACTATCTGGGGCCAACGTCCTGACTTTC. Translating it yields CASSTPTGALLSGANVLTF.

V is TRBV13 and J is TRBJ2-1; possibly TRBD1 for D (5 bases). The germline V and J ends were trimmed by 5 bases and 0 bases, with 11 bases remaining between them. CDR1 and CDR2 (germline): PRHDT, FYEKMQ (reference sequence). The CDR3 is 15 amino acids. The CDR3 DNA follows: TGTGCCAGCAGCCCCCAACAGGACTCCTACAATGAGCAGTTCTTC. This translates into CASSPQQDSYNEQFF.

This clone was counted many times. The V call is TRBV4-1, the J call TRBJ1-2, with TRBD1 matching 7 bases. The junction had 4 bases not matched to a gene; V was cut back by 1 base and J by 8 bases. This CDR3 region has 13 residues. Germline-derived CDR1 and CDR2 are MGHRA and YSYEKL. CDR3 sequence reads: CASSQVYRGGYTF. As DNA, the CDR3 is TGCGCCAGCAGCCAAGTGTACAGGGGCGGCTACACCTTC.

This clone turned up a few times. This chain connects TRBV19 to TRBJ2-7, with TRBD1 as a possible D gene (5 bases). V dropped 6 bases and J dropped 3 bases, with 15 bases sitting between them. The CDR3 spans 14 residues. Germline CDR1 LNHDA, CDR2 SQIVND (reference sequence). In DNA form, the CDR3 reads TGTGCCAGTAGCCATATAGACAGTCACTACGAGCAGTACTTC. It codes for CASSHIDSHYEQYF.

The V and J genes are TRBV14 and TRBJ1-6; a weak D match, TRBD1 (5 bases). Looked up from germline, CDR1 is SGHDN and CDR2 is FVKESK. Trimming removed 0 bases from V and 3 bases from J, with 9 bases in between. This CDR3 is 16 amino acids long. CDR3 region: CASSQDFRDYNSPLHF. CDR3 nucleotide sequence: TGTGCCAGCAGCCAAGATTTCAGGGACTATAATTCACCCCTCCACTTT. The full variable domain, with the rest looked up from reference TRBV14 and TRBJ1-6, is EAGVTQFPSHSVIEKGQTVTLRCDPISGHDNLYWYRRVMGKEIKFLLHFVKESKQDESGMPNNRFLAERTGGTYSTLKVQPAELEDSGVYFCASSQDFRDYNSPLHFGNGTRLTVT.

J is TRBJ2-4 and V is TRBV5-4, with 8 bases that match TRBD2. V lost 4 bases and J lost 7; bases outside the gene matches: 13. The germline CDR1 and CDR2 sequences are SGHNT and YYREEE (reference sequence). This CDR3 comprises 16 residues. CDR3 in DNA: TGTGCCAGCAGCCAGGGACTAGGTCTGTCAGGGAACATTCAGTACTTC. It specifies CASSQGLGLSGNIQYF.

The chain uses TRBV5-1 and TRBJ1-4; TRBD1 matches 10 bases. Germline CDR1 SGHRS, CDR2 YFSETQ. The CDR3 is 15 residues long. J was trimmed by 6 bases and V by 0 bases; bases with no gene match: 2. Here the CDR3 reads CASSLGGQGYEKLFF. CDR3 coding DNA: TGCGCCAGCAGCTTGGGGGGACAGGGGTATGAAAAACTGTTTTTT. Drawing the rest from reference TRBV5-1 and TRBJ1-4, the complete variable domain is KAGVTQTPRYLIKTRGQQVTLSCSPISGHRSVSWYQQTPGQGLQFLFEYFSETQRNKGNFPGRFSGRQFSNSRSEMNVSTLELGDSALYLCASSLGGQGYEKLFFGSGTQLSVL.

The J gene is TRBJ2-7, the V gene TRBV4-3, with D tentatively TRBD2 (5 bases). CDR3 size: 15 residues. Germline assignment: CDR1 LGHNA and CDR2 YSLEER. With 0 bases removed from V and 6 bases from J, the gap between germline ends came to 15 bases. The CDR3 sequence is CASSQDRASGGEQYF. The CDR3 bases are TGCGCCAGCAGCCAAGATAGGGCTAGTGGAGGCGAGCAGTACTTC.

The gene calls are TRBV5-1 and TRBJ1-1; D possibly corresponds to TRBD1 (5 bases). This CDR3 has 14 residues. Trimming shortened V by 2 bases and J by 0 bases, and 8 bases separated the two germline ends. The germline CDR1 and CDR2 sequences are SGHRS and YFSETQ. The CDR3 loop is CASSFQGMNTEAFF. CDR3 DNA sequence: TGCGCCAGCAGCTTCCAGGGCATGAACACTGAAGCTTTCTTT.